These 20 T cell receptor beta chains were all obtained from the same sample, sequenced in a study of T cell responses to AZD1222 COVID-19 vaccine. Libraries were prepared by immunoSEQ multiplex PCR; TCRdb keeps only in-frame clonotypes and omits some of them. The profile shows some 84,000 clones, 70% to 90% of them singletons. This material consisted of peripheral blood, taken 28 days after the second AZD1222 dose. The receptor set was obtained from an adult who received the AZD1222 COVID-19 vaccine.

J is TRBJ1-1 and V is TRBV6-4; possible D gene TRBD1, 5 bases. Germline CDR1 MRHNA, CDR2 SNTAGT. The CDR3 length is 16 residues. Trimming took 4 bases from V and 3 from J, leaving 18 bases between them. CDR3 amino acids: CASSALDSEEDTEAFF. CDR3 DNA sequence: TGTGCCAGCAGTGCCCTAGACAGCGAGGAGGACACTGAAGCTTTCTTT.

The chain carries TRBV7-2 and TRBJ1-3, with D hard to call. Germline CDR1 is SGHTA and CDR2 is FQGNSA. CDR3 length: 18 amino acids. V shed 4 bases and J shed 0 bases, with 19 bases lying between them. The CDR3 reads CASSSPRALLSSGNTIYF. For the CDR3, the DNA is TGTGCCAGCAGCTCCCCTCGCGCACTACTGAGCTCTGGAAACACCATATATTTT.

The chain recombines TRBV5-4 with TRBJ1-5, with 9 positions matching TRBD1. Germline V gene sequence: CDR1 SGHNT, CDR2 YYREEE (reference sequence). This CDR3 is built from 17 residues. The J segment lost 2 bases and the V segment lost 4 bases, leaving 10 bases of the junction unmatched. CDR3 sequence reads: CASSHTQGARGNQPQHF. CDR3 in DNA: TGTGCCAGCAGCCATACACAGGGGGCGCGTGGCAATCAGCCCCAGCATTTT.

This rearrangement joins TRBV10-3 to TRBJ2-7; 8 bases line up with TRBD1. Germline V gives CDR1 ENHRY, CDR2 SYGVKD. The CDR3 runs 13 residues. V lost 6 bases to trimming and J lost 6 bases; unmatched junction nucleotides: 7. CDR3 DNA sequence: TGTGCCATCAGCCCACAGGGGGGTCGCGAGCAGTACTTC. Amino acid sequence: CAISPQGGREQYF.

This chain connects TRBV5-1 to TRBJ2-2, with D perhaps matching TRBD1 or TRBD2 (6 bases each). From germline, CDR1 is SGHRS and CDR2 YFSETQ. Between the trimmed V and J ends, which lost 5 bases and 3 bases, there was a span of 11 bases. The CDR3 loop spans 14 amino acids. The CDR3, as DNA: TGCGCCAGCAGGCCGGGGGCCGACACCGGGGAGCTGTTTTTT. It encodes CASRPGADTGELFF. The variable domain in full, with the rest retrieved from reference TRBV5-1 and TRBJ2-2, is KAGVTQTPRYLIKTRGQQVTLSCSPISGHRSVSWYQQTPGQGLQFLFEYFSETQRNKGNFPGRFSGRQFSNSRSEMNVSTLELGDSALYLCASRPGADTGELFFGEGSRLTVL.

J is TRBJ2-1 and V is TRBV9; TRBD1 agrees at 8 bases. The junction had 7 bases not matched to a gene; V was cut back by 3 bases and J by 2 bases. The CDR3 spans 16 residues. CDR1 and CDR2 from the germline V gene are SGDLS and YYNGEE. The CDR3 nucleotides are TGTGCCAGCAGCGGCGCCCAGGGGGCCCCCTACAATGAGCAGTTCTTC. This sequence encodes CASSGAQGAPYNEQFF.

The V and J genes are TRBV28 and TRBJ2-2; D uncertain. CDR1 and CDR2 from the germline V gene are MDHEN and SYDVKM. The CDR3 extends over 13 amino acids. The V end lost 6 bases, the J end lost 2 bases, and 7 bases lay between the germline ends. DNA of the CDR3: TGTGCCAGCAGCCTAACAAACACCGGGGAGCTGTTTTTT. Its translation: CASSLTNTGELFF.

With regard to this clone: A read error may account for a junction end that differs from germline. The rearrangement joins TRBV3-1 (or the pseudogene TRBV3-2) to TRBJ1-2, with 7 positions matching TRBD1. The CDR3 runs 13 residues. CDR1 is LGHDT and CDR2 is YNNKEL in the germline V gene (reference sequence). The chain's CDR3 is CASSKDRAYGYTF. CDR3 in DNA: TGTGCCAGCAGCAAAGACAGGGCCTATGGCTACACCTTC.

The chain recombines TRBV2 with TRBJ2-7; 8 bases are a match to TRBD1. Germline-derived CDR1 and CDR2 are SNHLY and FYNNEI. The junction had 4 bases not matched to a gene; V was cut back by 4 bases and J by 5 bases. The CDR3 is 13 residues long. The CDR3: CASSAQGVDEQYF. CDR3 DNA: TGTGCCAGCAGTGCACAGGGGGTTGACGAGCAGTACTTC.

This clone was observed once. The V call is TRBV9, the J call TRBJ2-3; 12 bases match TRBD2. CDR3 length: 16 amino acids. Germline-derived CDR1 and CDR2 are SGDLS and YYNGEE. Germline trimming cut 3 bases from V and 2 bases from J; bases unmatched to any gene: 4. CDR3 DNA sequence: TGTGCCAGCAGCGCGCGACTAGCGGGGGCCACAGATACGCAGTATTTT. Protein sequence: CASSARLAGATDTQYF.

This sequence joins TRBV29-1 and TRBJ1-3; D unresolved. Trimming took off 2 bases at V and 2 bases at J, with 7 bases between the two ends. Germline values: CDR1 SQVTM, CDR2 ANQGSEA. CDR3 size: 13 residues. CDR3 amino acids: CSVEIQAGNTIYF. For the CDR3, the DNA is TGCAGCGTTGAAATTCAGGCTGGAAACACCATATATTTT.

As DNA, the CDR3 is TGTGCCAGCAGCGGGACTAGCGGGGGGAACATTCAGTACTTC. Encoded protein: CASSGTSGGNIQYF. V usage is TRBV9 and J usage is TRBJ2-4, with 14 bases identical to TRBD2. Germline V CDR1 and CDR2: SGDLS, YYNGEE. With V trimmed by 3 bases and J by 7 bases, 0 bases remained unmatched. The CDR3 length is 14 residues.

The V call is TRBV6-5, the J call TRBJ1-1; D unclear. V gave up 5 bases and J gave up 4 bases, with 14 bases separating them. This CDR3 region has 14 residues. The germline gives CDR1 MNHEY, CDR2 SVGAGI. The CDR3 sequence: CASSSRAPSTEAFF. The CDR3 DNA reads TGTGCCAGCAGTAGCCGGGCCCCGAGCACTGAAGCTTTCTTT.

The CDR3 sequence is CASSRDRGRRGNQPQHF. The CDR3 DNA is TGTGCCAGCAGCCGCGACAGGGGGCGCAGAGGCAATCAGCCCCAGCATTTT. The chain carries TRBV6-2 or TRBV6-3 and TRBJ1-5; 10 bases map to TRBD1. The CDR3 contains 17 residues. J lost 2 bases, V lost 6 bases, and 10 bases had no gene match. The germline V gene has CDR1 MNHEY and CDR2 SVGEGT.

The V and J genes are TRBV20-1 and TRBJ2-7; tentatively, D is TRBD2 (6 bases). V shed 5 bases and J shed 7 bases, with 9 bases lying between them. The CDR3 runs to 10 residues. Looked up from germline, CDR1 is DFQATT and CDR2 is SNEGSKA (reference sequence). The CDR3 region has the DNA TGCAGTGCTGGGCGGGAAGAGCAGTACTTC. Translating it yields CSAGREEQYF.

The chain couples TRBV30 to TRBJ1-6; D remains ambiguous. V was trimmed by 1 base and J by 8 bases, leaving 12 bases between them. The CDR3 runs to 14 residues. Germline values: CDR1 GTSNPN, CDR2 SVGIG (reference sequence). CDR3 in DNA: TGTGCCTGGAGTGGTGGGATCGCGCATTCACCCCTCCACTTT. Amino acid sequence: CAWSGGIAHSPLHF. Combining the CDR3 with reference TRBV30 and TRBJ1-6 gives the whole variable domain SQTIHQWPATLVQPVGSPLSLECTVEGTSNPNLYWYRQAAGRGLQLLFYSVGIGQISSEVPQNLSASRPQDRQFILSSKKLLLSDSGFYLCAWSGGIAHSPLHFGNGTRLTVT.

This clone appeared once. J is TRBJ1-4 and V is TRBV28; possible D gene TRBD1, 6 bases. V dropped 5 bases and J dropped 7 bases, with 14 bases sitting between them. This CDR3 has 14 residues. CDR1 is MDHEN and CDR2 is SYDVKM in the germline V gene. The CDR3 DNA sequence: TGTGCCAGCAGTCTCCCAGGGGCGCGTGAAAAACTGTTTTTT. It specifies CASSLPGAREKLFF.

This clone was picked up a small number of times. The chain is built from TRBV7-9 and TRBJ2-2; D ambiguous. The V and J ends lost 2 bases and 7 bases respectively, with 17 bases between them. The CDR3 extends over 16 amino acids. Germline V CDR1 and CDR2: SEHNR, FQNEAQ (reference sequence). The CDR3 sequence is CASSLSSFKEVGELFF. CDR3 bases: TGTGCCAGCAGCTTAAGCAGCTTCAAAGAGGTCGGGGAGCTGTTTTTT.

The chain employs TRBV12-3 or TRBV12-4 and TRBJ2-7; no reliable D call. CDR3 size: 13 residues. Trimming shortened V by 1 base and J by 2 bases, and 6 bases separated the two germline ends. This CDR3 is CASSLGQPYEQYF. In nucleotides, the CDR3 is TGTGCCAGCAGTTTAGGGCAACCCTACGAGCAGTACTTC.

The J gene is TRBJ1-2, the V gene TRBV5-6, with D unclear. V was trimmed by 3 bases and J by 4 bases, leaving 13 bases between them. The CDR3 sequence is 14 residues long. Germline-derived CDR1 and CDR2 are SGHDT and YYEEEE. In DNA form, the CDR3 reads TGTGCCAGCAGCTCCCGGTCGCCGAGCTATGGCTACACCTTC. Protein sequence: CASSSRSPSYGYTF.